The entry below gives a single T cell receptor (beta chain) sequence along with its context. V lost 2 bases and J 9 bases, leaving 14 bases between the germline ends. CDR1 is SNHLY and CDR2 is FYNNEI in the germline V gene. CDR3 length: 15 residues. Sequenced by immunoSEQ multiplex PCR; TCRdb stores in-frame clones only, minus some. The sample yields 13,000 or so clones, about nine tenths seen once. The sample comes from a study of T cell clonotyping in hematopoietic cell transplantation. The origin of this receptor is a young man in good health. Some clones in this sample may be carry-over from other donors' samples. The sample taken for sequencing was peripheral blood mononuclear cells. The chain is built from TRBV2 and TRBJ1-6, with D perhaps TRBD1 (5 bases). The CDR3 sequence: CASSESGRSPSPLHF. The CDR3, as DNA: TGTGCCAGCAGTGAATCGGGGCGGTCCCCTTCACCCCTCCACTTT.